This T cell receptor (beta chain) was documented in a study of T-cell reconstitution after alpha-beta-depleted transplantation in children. A library of TCRbeta sequences, prepared with unique molecular identifiers, was generated. TCRdb analysed the PCR reads with MiXCR anew, one entry per CDR3 protein. The sample lists 350,000 to 400,000 distinct CDR3 sequences, less than 15% occurring once. The TCR originated in a human donor who donated a stem cell graft to a child with Fanconi anemia. Material: PBMCs, obtained from the stem cell graft.

CDR3 residues: CASSTGGQGALSSYEQYF. The CDR3 DNA sequence: TGTGCCAGCTCAACCGGTGGACAGGGGGCTCTAAGCTCCTACGAGCAGTACTTC. This sequence joins TRBV18 and TRBJ2-7, with 11 bases fitting TRBD1. CDR3 length: 18 amino acids. Looked up from germline, CDR1 is KGHSH and CDR2 is LQKENI. V lost 5 bases and J lost 0; bases outside the gene matches: 12.